This record covers a single TCR beta chain. Its antigen is currently unknown. With V trimmed by 3 bases and J by 1 base, 3 bases remained unmatched. CDR1 and CDR2 from the germline V gene are SGHKS and YYEKEE (reference sequence). The CDR3 runs to 14 residues. The data stem from a study of human T cells and chemical hapten exposure. Whole-study context: Diphenylcyclopropenone was administered weekly to the scalp of patients throughout the roughly 22-week study. Study outcomes and limitations: Since the donors had alopecia, their immune response may not be the same as that of healthy people.

The time point denotes: patch test 1, 2 weeks after DPC sensitization. Sample treatment: therapeutic diphenylcyclopropenone sensitization with weekly scalp DPC. The library attached unique molecular identifiers to individual cDNA molecules. TCRdb re-derived calls from the RACE reads in MiXCR, one entry per CDR3 protein. The sample lists around 300,000 distinct CDR3 sequences; around 7% were seen once. This chain links TRBV5-5 with TRBJ2-5; TRBD1 matches at 7 bases. This TCR came from a woman between 18 and 30 years old with alopecia areata. Some clones in this sample may be carry-over from other donors' samples. The material sequenced was whole blood, taken in connection with sensitization to the hapten diphenylcyclopropenone (DPC). The CDR3: CASSSGQLQETQYF. In nucleotides, the CDR3 is TGTGCCAGCAGCTCGGGACAGCTCCAAGAGACCCAGTACTTC.